This TCR beta chain stems from a study of shared clonotypes between healthy human individuals. Study background: The study drew on two women and a few men aged 18 to 49 as donors.

The CDR3 has 11 residues. V was shortened by 5 bases and J by 8 bases, with 8 bases between the two germline ends. CDR1 and CDR2 from the germline V gene are SGHTA and FQGNSA. The study ran the assay at deep level. In the authors' methods: Filtering of immunoSEQ junctional sequences could not match full-length read filtering. The data were produced by immunoSEQ multiplex PCR, yet TCRdb's version contains in-frame clones alone and is incomplete. D and trimming were read from the DNA, whereas the V and J calls and clone size are those reported in that table. The sample lists some 2 million clones, approximately 95% occurring once. Splitting of CD4+ cells produced CD45RA+ naive and CD45RA-negative memory subsets.

The sequence derives from a man between 18 and 35 years old in good health. The specimen sequenced was naive CD4+ T cells sorted from blood. Subset indicated: CD45RA+ positively selected. The genes are TRBV7-2 and TRBJ2-3; a weak D match, TRBD2 (6 bases). The DNA for the CDR3 is TGTGCCAGCAGCCCGGAGGGTACGCAGTATTTT. Its translation is CASSPEGTQYF.